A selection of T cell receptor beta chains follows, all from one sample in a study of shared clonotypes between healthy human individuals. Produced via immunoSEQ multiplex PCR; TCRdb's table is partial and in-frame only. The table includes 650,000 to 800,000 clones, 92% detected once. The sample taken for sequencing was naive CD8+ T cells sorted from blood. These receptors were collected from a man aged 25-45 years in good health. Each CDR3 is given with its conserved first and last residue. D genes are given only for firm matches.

TGTGCCAGCAGCACGACTGATCTAGCCTATGGCTACACCTTC CASSTTDLAYGYTF TRBV7-9 NA TRBJ1-2
TGTGCCAGCCGTCGGAGCAGGCCCGATGAAGCTTTCTTT CASRRSRPDEAFF TRBV5-5 NA TRBJ1-1
TGTGCCAGCAGCTTGATAGGGCTCGGCTCCTACGAGCAGTACTTC CASSLIGLGSYEQYF TRBV5-6 NA TRBJ2-7
TGTGCCAGCAGTTTTCTAGCGGGATCCTACGAGCAGTACTTC CASSFLAGSYEQYF TRBV27 TRBD2 TRBJ2-7
TGTGCCAGCAGCCAAGATCGGGTGGGTTCAGGATATGGCTACACCTTC CASSQDRVGSGYGYTF TRBV14 NA TRBJ1-2
TGTGCCACCACCCAGGGAACAGAGACCCAGTACTTC CATTQGTETQYF TRBV15 NA TRBJ2-5
TGTGCCAGCAGCTTAGTGGGGAACACCGGGGAGCTGTTTTTT CASSLVGNTGELFF TRBV13 NA TRBJ2-2
TGCGCCAGCAGCCAAAACATAGGGGGCGGAGATACGCAGTATTTT CASSQNIGGGDTQYF TRBV4-3 TRBD1 TRBJ2-3
TGTGCCAGCAGCCCGAGGGGTCGGGAGCCATACAATGAGCAGTTCTTC CASSPRGREPYNEQFF TRBV7-9 NA TRBJ2-1
TGTGCCAGCAGCCCTGTGGGCCCCTACGAGCAGTACTTC CASSPVGPYEQYF TRBV5-4 NA TRBJ2-7
TGTGCCAGCAGTTTTTCAGGGACCCTGAACACTGAAGCTTTCTTT CASSFSGTLNTEAFF TRBV27 NA TRBJ1-1
TGTGCCAGCGAACTAGCTCTGGCCAATGAGCAGTTCTTC CASELALANEQFF TRBV28 NA TRBJ2-1
TGTGCCAGCAGCGCTCGGACAGACCAGTTAATTTCCTACGAGCAGTACTTC CASSARTDQLISYEQYF TRBV7-9 NA TRBJ2-7
TGTGCCAGCAGCCATGAGGGACTATACAATGAGCAGTTCTTC CASSHEGLYNEQFF TRBV14 TRBD2 TRBJ2-1
TGTGCCAGCAGACCCCGACTAGCGGTTAACACCGGGGAGCTGTTTTTT CASRPRLAVNTGELFF TRBV13 TRBD2 TRBJ2-2
TGTGCCAGCAGCTTAGTTGTGACAGGGTATGGCTACACCTTC CASSLVVTGYGYTF TRBV11-2 TRBD1 TRBJ1-2